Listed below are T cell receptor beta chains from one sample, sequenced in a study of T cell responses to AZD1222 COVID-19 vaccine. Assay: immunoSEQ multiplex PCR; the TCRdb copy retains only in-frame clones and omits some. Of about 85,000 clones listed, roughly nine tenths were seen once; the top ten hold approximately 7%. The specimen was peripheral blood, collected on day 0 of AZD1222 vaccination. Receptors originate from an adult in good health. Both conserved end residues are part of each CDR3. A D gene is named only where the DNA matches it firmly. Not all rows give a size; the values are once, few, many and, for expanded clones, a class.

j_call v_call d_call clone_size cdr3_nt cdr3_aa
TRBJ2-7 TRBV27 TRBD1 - TGTGCCAGCAGTCACAACCAGGGGGCGATCTCCTACGAGCAGTACTTC CASSHNQGAISYEQYF
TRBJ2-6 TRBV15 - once TGTGCCACCAGCAGAGATGGTGGGGGGGCCAACGTCCTGACTTTC CATSRDGGGANVLTF
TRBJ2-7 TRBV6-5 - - TGTGCCAGCAGTTACTGGGGAAGAATTAGGGGCCACGAGCAGTACTTC CASSYWGRIRGHEQYF
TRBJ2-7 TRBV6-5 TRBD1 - TGTGCCAGCAGTATCGGGACAGCTTCCTCCTTCGAGCAGTACTTC CASSIGTASSFEQYF
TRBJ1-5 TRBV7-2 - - TGTGCCAGCAGCTTAGACCGTAGTCAGCCCCAGCATTTT CASSLDRSQPQHF
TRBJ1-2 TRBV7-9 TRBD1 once TGTGCCAGCAGCTTTGCCGGGACAGGGGTTGGGAATGGCTACACCTTC CASSFAGTGVGNGYTF
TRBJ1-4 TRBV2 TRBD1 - TGTGCCAGCCGGGCCCCCACAGGGGTTAATGAAAAACTGTTTTTT CASRAPTGVNEKLFF
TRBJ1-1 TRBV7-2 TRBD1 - TGTGCCAGCAGTCATACAGGGGGCAAGGAAGCTTTCTTT CASSHTGGKEAFF
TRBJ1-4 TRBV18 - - TGTGCCAGCTCACTAAGGGACGTTAATGAAAAACTGTTTTTT CASSLRDVNEKLFF
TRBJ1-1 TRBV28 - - TGTGCCAGCAGTACGGGTGCCTGGAGGAACACTGAAGCTTTCTTT CASSTGAWRNTEAFF
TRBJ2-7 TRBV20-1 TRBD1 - TGCAGTGCAACAGGGGGCTTGCAGTACTTC CSATGGLQYF
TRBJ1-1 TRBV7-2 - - TGTGCCAGCAGCCATGGGACACTCGCAAACACTGAAGCTTTCTTT CASSHGTLANTEAFF
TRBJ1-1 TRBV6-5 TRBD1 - TGTGCCAGCAGTTACGGGACAGGGTTCGCTGAAGCTTTCTTT CASSYGTGFAEAFF
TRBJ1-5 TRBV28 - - TGTGCCACCTCCGGCCAGCCCCAGCATTTT CATSGQPQHF
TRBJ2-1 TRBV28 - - TGTGCCAGCAGTTTAGCGGGCGGAAGCTACAATGAGCAGTTCTTC CASSLAGGSYNEQFF
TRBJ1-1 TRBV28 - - TGTGCCAGCAGCAAAACACCAATGAACACTGAAGCTTTCTTT CASSKTPMNTEAFF
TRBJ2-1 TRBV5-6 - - TGTGCCAGCAGCAAGGACCCCTCCAATGAGCAGTTCTTC CASSKDPSNEQFF
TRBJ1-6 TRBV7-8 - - TGTGCCAGCAGCTTAGGGACAGCTTCTGGTTCACCCCTCCACTTT CASSLGTASGSPLHF
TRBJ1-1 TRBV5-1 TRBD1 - TGCGCCAGCAGCCCGGACAGGGTGAACACTGAAGCTTTCTTT CASSPDRVNTEAFF
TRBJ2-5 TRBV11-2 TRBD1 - TGTGCCAGCAGCGGCCGGGACAGATGGGAGACCCAGTACTTC CASSGRDRWETQYF
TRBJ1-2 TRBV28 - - TGTGCCAGCTGTAAGGCAGGGCCAAACTATGGCTACACCTTC CASCKAGPNYGYTF
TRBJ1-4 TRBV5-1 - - TGCGCCAGCAGCTCCTACGGGGCCGGGGAAGGGAGACTGTTTTTT CASSSYGAGEGRLFF
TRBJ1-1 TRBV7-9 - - TGTGCCAGCAGCTTTCAGGGGAGTTACACTGAAGCTTTCTTT CASSFQGSYTEAFF
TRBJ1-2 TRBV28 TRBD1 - TGTGCCAGCAGTTCCACAGGGGGGTACGGCTACACCTTC CASSSTGGYGYTF
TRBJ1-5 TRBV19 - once TGTGCCAGTAGTGGAGGGGGGGCGTTTAATCAGCCCCAGCATTTT CASSGGGAFNQPQHF
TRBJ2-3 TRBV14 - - TGTGCCAGCAGCCAATGGGAAGATACGCAGTATTTT CASSQWEDTQYF
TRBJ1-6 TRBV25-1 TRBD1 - TGTGCCAGCAGTGGCCCCACCGGGACAGCTTATAATTCACCCCTCCACTTT CASSGPTGTAYNSPLHF
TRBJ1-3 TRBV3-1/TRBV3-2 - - TGTGCCAGCAGCCAAGGGGGCAGGAGCTCTGGAAACACCATATATTTT CASSQGGRSSGNTIYF
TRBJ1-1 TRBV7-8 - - TGTGCCAGCAGCTTAGAAGGCGGGTTGGGCACTGAAGCTTTCTTT CASSLEGGLGTEAFF
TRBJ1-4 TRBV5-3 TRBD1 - TGTGTCAGAAGCCACACCCGGACAGGGATTGAAAAACTGTTTTTT CVRSHTRTGIEKLFF
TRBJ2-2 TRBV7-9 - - TGTGCCAGCAGCTCCGCAGGGTATACCGGGGAGCTGTTTTTT CASSSAGYTGELFF
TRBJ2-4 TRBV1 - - TGCACCAGCAGCAACCCCACCCACCCTCCTTCAAGCCTAGCCAAAAACATTCAGTACTTC CTSSNPTHPPSSLAKNIQYF
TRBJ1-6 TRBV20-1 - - TGCAGTGCTAGTTATGGGCAGGTCTATAATTCACCCCTCCACTTT CSASYGQVYNSPLHF
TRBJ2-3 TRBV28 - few TGTGCCAGCGGGATCAGTGGCCTTTGGGGTACAGATACGCAGTATTTT CASGISGLWGTDTQYF
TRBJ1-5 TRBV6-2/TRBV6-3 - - TGTGCCAGCAGTTACTCGGCCGTTCAGCCCCAGCATTTT CASSYSAVQPQHF
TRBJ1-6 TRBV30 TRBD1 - TGTGCCTGGAAGGCAGGGGGAGGTTCACCCCTCCACTTT CAWKAGGGSPLHF
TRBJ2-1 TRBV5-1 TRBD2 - TGCGCCAGCAGTGCGGGAGTTTGGAATGAGCAGTTCTTC CASSAGVWNEQFF
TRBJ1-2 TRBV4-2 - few TGTGCCAGCAGCCAAGACGCGTACAGCTATGGCTACACCTTC CASSQDAYSYGYTF
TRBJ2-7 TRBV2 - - TGTGCCAGCAGTGAAGCGCAGGCGGACTACGAGCAGTACTTC CASSEAQADYEQYF
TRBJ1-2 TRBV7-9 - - TGTGCCAGCAGCTTCGTACCGACTAACTATGGCTACACCTTC CASSFVPTNYGYTF
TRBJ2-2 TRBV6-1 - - TGTGCCAGCAGTGAATACCGGGGGCCGTTTTTT CASSEYRGPFF
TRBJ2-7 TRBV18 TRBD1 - TGTGCCAGCTCACCTCGGGGACAGGGGAAATACGAGCAGTACTTC CASSPRGQGKYEQYF